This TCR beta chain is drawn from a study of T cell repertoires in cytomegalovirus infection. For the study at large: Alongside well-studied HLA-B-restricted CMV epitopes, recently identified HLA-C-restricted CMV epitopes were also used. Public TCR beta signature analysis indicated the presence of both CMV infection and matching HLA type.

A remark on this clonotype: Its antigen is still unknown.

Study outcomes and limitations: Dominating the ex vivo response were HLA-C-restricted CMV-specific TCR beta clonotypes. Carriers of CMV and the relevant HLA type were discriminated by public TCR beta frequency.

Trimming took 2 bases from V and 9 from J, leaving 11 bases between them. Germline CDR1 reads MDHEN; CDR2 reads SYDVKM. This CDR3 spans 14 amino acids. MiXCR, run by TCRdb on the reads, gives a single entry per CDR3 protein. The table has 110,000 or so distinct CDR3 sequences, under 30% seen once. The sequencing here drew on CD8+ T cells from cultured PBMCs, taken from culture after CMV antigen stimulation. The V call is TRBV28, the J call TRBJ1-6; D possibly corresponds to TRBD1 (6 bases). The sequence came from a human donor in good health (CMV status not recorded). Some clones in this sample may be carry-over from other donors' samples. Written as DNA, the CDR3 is TGTGCCAGCAGTTTAAGGGGGGGCTTTTCACCCCTCCACTTT. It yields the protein CASSLRGGFSPLHF.